This TCR beta chain was captured in a study of Ad26.COV2.S vaccination and SARS-CoV-2 variants (dated by TCRdb to about 2021). As for the study more broadly: Vaccine-arm donors were drawn from COV1001, a multicentre, randomized, double-blind, placebo-controlled phase I-IIa trial of Ad26.COV2.S in healthy adults. Ad26.COV2.S was given intramuscularly at 5x10^10 or 1x10^11 viral particles, as a single shot or as two shots 56 days apart. The specificity and breadth of SARS-CoV-2-reactive T cell receptors after Ad26.COV2.S vaccination were assessed by TCRbeta repertoire sequencing. The TCR-sequenced set comprised around 30 samples: approximately 19 Ad26.COV2.S vaccine recipients, 5 placebo recipients and 8 SARS-CoV-2 convalescent individuals. Participants in the trial were split at random into five groups of five each, receiving low-dose or high-dose Ad26.COV2.S once or twice, or else placebo on both occasions. Investigators remained blinded to trial group allocation during experiments and outcome assessment.

Comment on this clone: Its binding antigen is unknown. No clone much larger than this one lies a single base away; base qualities are absent.

TCRbeta CDR3 regions were sequenced with the immunoSEQ Assay. After extraction, genomic DNA underwent amplification by bias-controlled multiplex PCR, followed by high-throughput sequencing. As for the authors' bioinformatics: To quantify the absolute abundance of every unique TCRbeta CDR3 region, sequences were collapsed and filtered. T cell fraction was estimated by normalizing TCRbeta template counts to usable DNA, which was measured by amplifying reference genes present in all nucleated cells. Repertoire TCRs were annotated as SARS-CoV-2-specific by exact matching of V gene, CDR3 amino acid sequence and J gene to a known reactive TCR set. The reference SARS-CoV-2 TCR set was derived from MIRA and filtered for enrichment in COVID-19-positive ImmuneCODE repertoires, a step that removed public or cross-reactive TCRs. Based on the MIRA antigens, annotated TCRs were further analysed at the level of specific ORF or position within ORF. Breadth was defined as the number of annotated unique rearrangements divided by the total number of unique productive rearrangements, and depth was defined as the summed frequency of the annotated unique rearrangements. Group comparisons of TCR breadth used two-sided Wilcoxon rank-sum tests. TCRdb obtained this table from immuneACCESS and retained in-frame rearrangements with V and J assigned. These tables miss some clones; where compared with another copy, unresolved V genes account for less than half of the shortfall, and the remainder is unexplained. V, J and clone size derive from that table, while D and trimming were established from the DNA sequence. The sample table holds a few hundred thousand clones, of which 70% to 90% were seen once. The ten biggest clones cover about 2% of the sample.

General conclusions and limits of the study: Comparing responses between vaccine doses or regimens was not something the study was powered to do. Comparable non-spike TCR breadth was observed between vaccine and placebo recipients, consistent with only spike being contained in the vaccine. Compared with placebo recipients, Ad26.COV2.S recipients showed higher spike-specific TCR breadth (P = 0.0014). After vaccination, spike-specific CD8+ and CD4+ T cell responses were reported to show substantial breadth. The authors noted that the TCR breadth and depth analyses may have underestimated total T cell responses.

CDR1 and CDR2 are drawn from the germline V gene: MDHEN, SYDVKM. The trim is 6 bases for V and 4 bases for J, with a gap of 10 bases between the germline ends. CDR3 length: 13 amino acids, cysteine to phenylalanine. Only the CDR3 part of the read is kept: 39 bases, read in frame from the first base. Explained via the paper, the treatment or condition label denotes: 19 received Ad26.COV2.S at low or high dose, single or two shots; roughly five received placebo; per-sample allocation not given. Repertoires of vaccine and placebo recipients were sequenced from samples collected on day 63 after the first injection. Cohort 1b enrolled 25 or so adults aged 18-55 years at a single site in Boston, USA, between 29 July and 7 August 2020. Ad26.COV2.S was a replication-incompetent adenovirus type 26 vector that expressed a prefusion-stabilized SARS-CoV-2 spike protein derived from the original Wuhan strain.

The sequencing here drew on peripheral blood, taken in a trial of Ad26.COV2.S vaccine versus placebo. Rearrangement joined TRBV28 to TRBJ1-3; TRBD1 might be the D gene, on 5 matching bases. The TCR originated in a person between 18 and 60 years old who received the Ad26.COV2.S COVID-19 vaccine or a placebo. This receptor has the CDR3 CASRLTAGNTIYF. The DNA is as follows: TGTGCCAGCAGATTGACAGCCGGAAACACCATATATTTT.